A single sample gave rise to the 19 T cell receptor beta chains below, sequenced in a study of T-cell memory formation after mild COVID-19. Each CDR3 protein is one row after TCRdb ran MiXCR on the 5' RACE reads. In the table there are nearly 200,000 distinct CDR3 sequences, about 18% of which are singletons. The sample taken for sequencing was PBMCs or a T cell subset sorted from them (not recorded which). Every receptor here comes from an adult woman who had mild COVID-19 (a few samples of this study predate the infection). Cell type and time point are not known.

This clonotype has only a few counts. The J gene is TRBJ1-2, the V gene TRBV4-1, with 7 bases matching TRBD1. Trimming cost V 1 base and J 2 bases; bases outside gene matches: 4. The CDR3 runs 15 residues. Per germline, CDR1 MGHRA and CDR2 YSYEKL. CDR3 residues: CASSQAWGQNYGYTF. Here the CDR3 DNA reads TGCGCCAGCAGCCAAGCGTGGGGACAGAACTATGGCTACACCTTC.

This clonotype has a handful of counts. The genes are TRBV27 and TRBJ1-1, with no clear D. Germline V gene sequence: CDR1 MNHEY, CDR2 SMNVEV (reference sequence). This CDR3 is built from 16 residues. V lost 9 bases and J lost 2, with 22 bases in between. CDR3 amino acids: CARWSTGRPKNTEAFF. The CDR3 DNA reads TGTGCCAGGTGGTCCACCGGGAGGCCAAAAAACACTGAAGCTTTCTTT.

This clonotype showed up just a few times. The chain recombines TRBV5-1 with TRBJ1-6; TRBD1 agrees at 7 bases. CDR1 and CDR2 from the germline V gene are SGHRS and YFSETQ. The CDR3 loop spans 13 amino acids. The trim removed 3 bases at V and 9 bases at J, leaving 3 bases unmatched. This CDR3 is CASSWGTASPLHF. The CDR3 DNA reads TGCGCCAGCAGCTGGGGGACAGCTTCACCCCTCCACTTT.

The rearrangement uses TRBV29-1 and TRBJ2-5, with 7 bases aligning to TRBD2. Unmatched junction bases numbered 14, after V lost 6 bases and J lost 4 bases. The CDR3 extends over 15 amino acids. CDR1 and CDR2 from the germline V gene are SQVTM and ANQGSEA. CDR3: CSVAGTTRFGETQYF. The CDR3 nucleotides read TGCAGCGTGGCGGGGACTACGAGGTTTGGAGAGACCCAGTACTTC.

V usage is TRBV12-3 or TRBV12-4 and J usage is TRBJ1-5, with 11 bases identical to TRBD1. V shed 7 bases, J shed 4 bases, and the junction held 3 bases outside the gene matches. The CDR3 sequence is 14 residues long. The CDR3 DNA sequence: TGTGCCAGCACTGGGACAGGGGGAAATCAGCCCCAGCATTTT. Protein sequence: CASTGTGGNQPQHF.

A few counts support this clonotype. V and J are TRBV12-3 or TRBV12-4 and TRBJ2-3; 11 positions match TRBD2. The CDR3 has 15 amino acids. V lost 3 bases, J lost 4 bases, and 3 bases stayed unmatched. The CDR3 reads CASSFGTSGSDTQYF. The DNA of the CDR3 is TGTGCCAGCAGTTTTGGGACTAGCGGATCAGATACGCAGTATTTT.

The rearrangement joins TRBV7-8 to TRBJ1-2, with TRBD1 matching 9 bases. V lost 5 bases, J lost 6 bases, and 4 bases stayed unmatched. Per germline, CDR1 SGHVS and CDR2 FQNEAQ. The length of the CDR3 is 13 residues. CDR3 amino acids: CASSAQGANGYTF. In nucleotides, the CDR3 is TGTGCCAGCAGCGCACAGGGGGCGAATGGCTACACCTTC. Complete variable domain (other parts from reference TRBV7-8 and TRBJ1-2): GAGVSQSPRYKVAKRGQDVALRCDPISGHVSLFWYQQALGQGPEFLTYFQNEAQLDKSGLPSDRFFAERPEGSVSTLKIQRTQQEDSAVYLCASSAQGANGYTFGSGTRLTVV.

This clonotype was seen repeatedly, ten times or more. This chain joins TRBV5-1 and TRBJ2-7; D uncertain. V lost 6 bases, J lost 0 bases, and 10 bases lay in between. CDR1 is SGHRS, CDR2 YFSETQ, per germline. This CDR3 contains 13 residues. Here the CDR3 reads CASTLDNSYEQYF. In nucleotides, the CDR3 is TGCGCCAGCACCTTAGACAACTCCTACGAGCAGTACTTC.

The gene calls are TRBV5-1 and TRBJ2-5; 7 bases agree with TRBD2. The CDR3 has 14 amino acids. Germline V gene lookup returns CDR1 SGHRS and CDR2 YFSETQ. V dropped 0 bases and J dropped 5; count of bases not matched to a gene: 4. CDR3 protein: CASSLEPAGETQYF. DNA of the CDR3: TGCGCCAGCAGCTTGGAACCAGCGGGGGAGACCCAGTACTTC.

The V call is TRBV18, the J call TRBJ2-5; no clear D. CDR1 KGHSH and CDR2 LQKENI come from the germline V gene. Trimming stripped 1 base from V and 5 bases from J, with 14 bases between. CDR3 size: 15 residues. The CDR3 loop reads CASSPQMGQPETQYF. For the CDR3, the DNA is TGTGCCAGCTCACCACAGATGGGCCAGCCCGAGACCCAGTACTTC.

A few counts support this clonotype. The chain uses TRBV24-1 and TRBJ2-5, with D perhaps being TRBD1 or TRBD2 (6 bases each). The germline V gene has CDR1 KGHDR and CDR2 SFDVKD. Trimming took 6 bases from V and 5 from J, leaving 15 bases between them. This CDR3 is built from 14 residues. The CDR3 protein is CATSLGGREETQYF. The CDR3 bases are TGTGCCACCAGTCTTGGGGGGCGCGAGGAGACCCAGTACTTC.

This clonotype has more than one count but fewer than ten. The chain links TRBV6-2 or TRBV6-3 to TRBJ2-2, with D hard to call. Germline V lookup: CDR1 MNHEY, CDR2 SVGEGT. V lost 4 bases and J 1 base, leaving 7 bases between the germline ends. This CDR3 has 14 residues. The CDR3 spells CASSWRRNTGELFF. The CDR3 region has the DNA TGTGCCAGCAGTTGGCGCCGGAACACCGGGGAGCTGTTTTTT.

This clonotype was detected only a few times. The chain combines TRBV18 with TRBJ1-1; no clear D gene. Germline CDR1 is KGHSH and CDR2 is LQKENI. Trimming removed 2 bases at V and 3 bases at J, with 7 bases between. The length of the CDR3 is 13 residues. The CDR3 loop reads CASSPISDTEAFF. The CDR3 DNA reads TGTGCCAGCTCACCAATATCGGACACTGAAGCTTTCTTT.

This clonotype was observed at least ten times. The chain combines TRBV7-3 with TRBJ2-3; 7 nucleotides line up with TRBD1. This CDR3 contains 14 residues. The germline V gene has CDR1 SGHTA and CDR2 FQGTGA. The J segment lost 2 bases and the V segment lost 6 bases, leaving 5 bases of the junction unmatched. CDR3 region: CASSMGQNTDTQYF. The CDR3 region has the DNA TGTGCCAGCAGTATGGGACAGAACACAGATACGCAGTATTTT.

This clonotype was seen ten or more times. The chain couples TRBV6-5 to TRBJ1-1; TRBD1 aligns across 7 bases. The length of the CDR3 is 17 residues. Germline V CDR1 and CDR2: MNHEY, SVGAGI. V shed 2 bases, J shed 0 bases, and the junction held 9 bases outside the gene matches. CDR3 amino acids: CASSYRDSRAMNTEAFF. CDR3 bases: TGTGCCAGCAGTTACCGGGACAGCAGAGCAATGAACACTGAAGCTTTCTTT.

The chain is built from TRBV14 and TRBJ1-2; tentative D call: TRBD1 (6 bases). Germline lookup yields CDR1 SGHDN and CDR2 FVKESK. Trimming took 4 bases from V and 4 from J, leaving 10 bases between them. The CDR3 sequence is 13 residues long. The CDR3 DNA is TGTGCCAGCAGCCGTCAGGGGTTCTATGGCTACACCTTC. This sequence encodes CASSRQGFYGYTF.

This chain uses TRBV25-1 with TRBJ2-2, with no clear D. Germline V gene lookup returns CDR1 MGHDK and CDR2 SYGVNS. V was pared by 0 bases and J by 6 bases, with 5 bases between. There are 13 residues in the CDR3. CDR3 DNA: TGTGCCAGCAGTGAATATAGGTCCGGGGAGCTGTTTTTT. Translation: CASSEYRSGELFF.

The chain has TRBV12-3 or TRBV12-4 and TRBJ2-7; D remains ambiguous. V lost 3 bases, J lost 6 bases, and 12 bases lay in between. The CDR3 length is 13 residues. Here the CDR3 reads CASSLDGSGEQYF. CDR3 nucleotide sequence: TGTGCCAGCAGTTTGGATGGCTCCGGCGAGCAGTACTTC.

V and J are TRBV11-2 and TRBJ2-5; no firm D call. V was trimmed by 0 bases and J by 5 bases, leaving 7 bases between them. The germline V gene has CDR1 SGHAT and CDR2 FQNNGV. This CDR3 is built from 13 residues. For the CDR3, the DNA is TGTGCCAGCAGCTTAGATCTGGTGGAGACCCAGTACTTC. Its translation is CASSLDLVETQYF.